This paragraph reports one T cell receptor beta chain. Its antigen is not known. These data are taken from a study of OX40 agonist ivuxolimab in advanced cancers. About the research overall: An anti-OX40 (CD134) antibody with agonistic activity, ivuxolimab, was administered to patients. Patients received intravenous ivuxolimab every 2 weeks at 0.01 to 10 mg/kg. A diagnosis of hepatocellular carcinoma, melanoma, renal cell or head and neck cancer was present in dose-escalation patients. Notes on the study in general: Still undetermined is the antigen specificity of the expanded peripheral T cells.

Clones were sequenced by immunoSEQ multiplex PCR, and TCRdb holds only the in-frame ones, with some missing. The sample lists some 95,000 clones; approximately 90% were seen once. The CDR3 covers 13 residues. CDR1 is GTSNPN and CDR2 is SVGIG in the germline V gene (reference sequence). The V gene lost 2 bases and the J gene lost 2 bases, with 10 bases spanning the gap. The chain has TRBV30 and TRBJ2-7; D gene ambiguous. This TCR came from an adult with an advanced solid tumor such as melanoma, head and neck, liver or kidney cancer. Sequences were derived from CD4+ or CD8+ T cells sorted from blood, sampled in a trial of the OX40 agonist ivuxolimab. Here the CDR3 reads CAWSKEAAYEQYF. As DNA, the CDR3 is TGTGCCTGGAGTAAAGAAGCTGCCTACGAGCAGTACTTC.